One sample yielded the 32 T cell receptor beta chains listed below, sequenced in a study of monozygotic twins with inflammatory bowel disease. TCRdb reworked the 5' RACE reads into one entry per CDR3 protein, no DNA. Recorded here are more than 110,000 distinct CDR3 sequences; the top ten clones represent more than 0.95%. The sequencing input was blood. The receptors originated from a human donor with ulcerative colitis or Crohn's disease, or a healthy co-twin of an affected twin (not recorded which).

The rearrangement uses TRBV5-1 and TRBJ1-4; TCRdb calls TRBD1, which cannot be checked without DNA. The germline gives CDR1 SGHRS, CDR2 YFSETQ. This CDR3 is 19 amino acids long. This CDR3 reads CASSPNSGTVLSTNEKLFF.

V gene TRBV7-9 combines with J gene TRBJ1-2; TCRdb proposes TRBD1, but this gene call is untestable without DNA. The germline gives CDR1 SEHNR, CDR2 FQNEAQ (reference sequence). The CDR3 loop spans 15 amino acids. The CDR3 here is CASSRPGQMNYGYTF.

The chain combines TRBV12-3 or TRBV12-4 with TRBJ1-1. The CDR3 sequence is 14 residues long. The CDR3 is CASSLEGLDTEAFF.

CDR3 amino acids: CASQRDGTNEQFF. The chain uses TRBV28 and TRBJ2-1. Germline V gene lookup returns CDR1 MDHEN and CDR2 SYDVKM. The CDR3 is made up of 13 amino acids.

The chain has TRBV4-3 and TRBJ2-3; the D call of TRBD2 rests on TCRdb alone, since no DNA is present to check it. The V gene's germline CDR1 is LGHNA and CDR2 YSLEER. The CDR3 is made up of 15 amino acids. CDR3 residues: CASSLTSGFPDTQYF.

CDR3 sequence: CASSLIWAGGGAFF. The V and J genes are TRBV12-3 or TRBV12-4 and TRBJ1-1; with no DNA, the TCRdb D assignment of TRBD1 cannot be verified. The CDR3 covers 14 residues.

V gene TRBV5-1 combines with J gene TRBJ2-7; the D gene TCRdb calls, TRBD2, cannot be checked with no DNA. This CDR3 is built from 14 residues. Germline lookup yields CDR1 SGHRS and CDR2 YFSETQ. The CDR3 region is CASSAQRDAYEQYF.

The chain couples TRBV7-8 to TRBJ1-6. The CDR3 spans 14 residues. Germline-derived CDR1 and CDR2 are SGHVS and FQNEAQ. The CDR3 protein is CASSLDGDNSPLHF.

V and J are TRBV18 and TRBJ2-3; the D call of TRBD1 rests on TCRdb alone, since no DNA is present to check it. Germline CDR1 and CDR2: KGHSH and LQKENI. This CDR3 contains 15 residues. This CDR3 is CASSFGQGDTDTQYF.

The V and J genes are TRBV5-1 and TRBJ2-3. Per the germline V gene, CDR1 is SGHRS and CDR2 is YFSETQ. CDR3 length: 12 amino acids. This CDR3 reads CASSVMGDTQYF.

The chain uses TRBV7-2 and TRBJ1-3; with no DNA, the TCRdb D assignment of TRBD1 cannot be verified. This CDR3 has 15 amino acids. Per the germline V gene, CDR1 is SGHTA and CDR2 is FQGNSA. The CDR3 loop reads CASSWPRALENTIYF.

The gene calls are TRBV20-1 and TRBJ1-2; TCRdb proposes TRBD1, but this gene call is untestable without DNA. CDR1 is DFQATT and CDR2 is SNEGSKA in the germline V gene (reference sequence). The CDR3 is 13 residues long. This CDR3 reads CSARQGQIYGYTF.

This chain uses TRBV27 with TRBJ1-5. This CDR3 has 13 amino acids. Germline V gene lookup returns CDR1 MNHEY and CDR2 SMNVEV (reference sequence). The CDR3: CASSWAFNQPQHF.

This chain joins TRBV4-2 and TRBJ2-7; the TRBD2 assignment by TCRdb is unverifiable without DNA. This CDR3 has 15 amino acids. Germline loops: CDR1 LGHNA, CDR2 YNFKEQ. This chain's CDR3 is CASSHSGGRQGEQYF.

The chain recombines TRBV5-4 with TRBJ2-7; TCRdb calls TRBD2, which cannot be checked without DNA. From germline, CDR1 is SGHNT and CDR2 YYREEE (reference sequence). The CDR3 extends over 14 amino acids. Here the CDR3 reads CASSGSGSFYEQYF.

V usage is TRBV10-3 and J usage is TRBJ2-7; as DNA is missing, the TRBD2 call by TCRdb cannot be tested. Germline CDR1 reads ENHRY; CDR2 reads SYGVKD. The CDR3 is 14 residues long. The CDR3: CAISPAGGGLEQYF.

This chain connects TRBV14 to TRBJ2-1; the D call of TRBD2 rests on TCRdb alone, since no DNA is present to check it. Germline-derived CDR1 and CDR2 are SGHDN and FVKESK. The CDR3 sequence is 19 residues long. The CDR3 loop is CASSQDALAGPNTYNEQFF.

The CDR3 is CASSSEDEQYF. The rearrangement joins TRBV7-8 to TRBJ2-7. CDR3 length: 11 amino acids. Germline V gene sequence: CDR1 SGHVS, CDR2 FQNEAQ.

The rearrangement joins TRBV7-2 to TRBJ2-7. The germline gives CDR1 SGHTA, CDR2 FQGNSA. The CDR3 runs to 15 residues. CDR3: CASSFTSRYRYEQYF.

The CDR3 is CSVEAGGPADTQYF. The rearrangement uses TRBV29-1 and TRBJ2-3; the D call of TRBD2 rests on TCRdb alone, since no DNA is present to check it. This CDR3 region has 14 residues. CDR1 is SQVTM and CDR2 is ANQGSEA in the germline V gene.

The rearrangement uses TRBV20-1 and TRBJ2-3; TCRdb's D gene call, TRBD2, goes unchecked for lack of DNA. The CDR3 covers 14 residues. Germline CDR1 DFQATT, CDR2 SNEGSKA (reference sequence). CDR3 region: CSAPKGGPTDTQYF.

The chain recombines TRBV5-6 with TRBJ2-7; with no DNA, the TCRdb D assignment of TRBD1 cannot be verified. The CDR3 contains 14 residues. Per germline, CDR1 SGHDT and CDR2 YYEEEE. CDR3 residues: CASSFGVPLNEQYF.

The V call is TRBV6-1, the J call TRBJ2-6; no DNA is available, so the TRBD2 call from TCRdb remains unchecked. The CDR3 has 15 amino acids. Germline V gene data show CDR1 as MNHNS and CDR2 as SASEGT. The CDR3: CASRDPPSGANVLTF.

The V gene is TRBV25-1, the J gene TRBJ1-2. The germline V gene has CDR1 MGHDK and CDR2 SYGVNS. The CDR3 is 14 amino acids. CDR3 amino acids: CASSEYFLGYGYTF.

The rearrangement uses TRBV21-1 and TRBJ1-5; the D gene TCRdb calls, TRBD1, cannot be checked with no DNA. TRBV21-1 constitutes a pseudogene. The CDR3 length is 15 residues. The CDR3 sequence is CASSKVCPADQPQHF.

The V call is TRBV4-3, the J call TRBJ2-7; no DNA is available, so the TRBD1 call from TCRdb remains unchecked. Looked up from germline, CDR1 is LGHNA and CDR2 is YSLEER. CDR3 length: 15 residues. The chain's CDR3 is CASSQSGQGTYEQYF.

The chain couples TRBV6-1 to TRBJ1-3; TCRdb names TRBD1, which stays unverified in the absence of DNA. The CDR3 spans 17 residues. CDR1 and CDR2 from the germline V gene are MNHNS and SASEGT. CDR3 residues: CASSNPTDLYSGNTIYF.

CDR3 sequence reads: CASSPAIAGGYNEQFF. This chain uses TRBV4-1 with TRBJ2-1; TCRdb's D gene call, TRBD2, goes unchecked for lack of DNA. The CDR3 length is 16 residues. Germline V gene data show CDR1 as MGHRA and CDR2 as YSYEKL.

The gene calls are TRBV12-3 or TRBV12-4 and TRBJ2-4; TCRdb names TRBD1, which stays unverified in the absence of DNA. The CDR3 extends over 15 amino acids. The CDR3: CASSSTGTAKNIQYF.

The chain joins TRBV2 to TRBJ1-1; as DNA is missing, the TRBD1 call by TCRdb cannot be tested. Per the germline V gene, CDR1 is SNHLY and CDR2 is FYNNEI. This CDR3 contains 13 residues. CDR3 region: CASNWQGGDEAFF. The full variable domain, rest sourced from reference TRBV2 and TRBJ1-1, is EPEVTQTPSHQVTQMGQEVILRCVPISNHLYFYWYRQILGQKVEFLVSFYNNEISEKSEIFDDQFSVERPDGSNFTLKIRSTKLEDSAMYFCASNWQGGDEAFFGQGTRLTVV.

This rearrangement joins TRBV7-3 to TRBJ2-3; the D call from TCRdb, TRBD1, cannot be confirmed without DNA. CDR3 length equals 14 residues. CDR1 and CDR2 from the germline V gene are SGHTA and FQGTGA. The CDR3 spells CASSLGRLTDTQYF. Full variable domain (rest looked up from reference TRBV7-3 and TRBJ2-3): GAGVSQTPSNKVTEKGKYVELRCDPISGHTALYWYRQSLGQGPEFLIYFQGTGAADDSGLPNDRFFAVRPEGSVSTLKIQRTERGDSAVYLCASSLGRLTDTQYFGPGTRLTVL.

Here the CDR3 reads CASSIRGPQETQYF. The chain recombines TRBV5-6 with TRBJ2-5; the TRBD2 assignment by TCRdb is unverifiable without DNA. Germline loops: CDR1 SGHDT, CDR2 YYEEEE. The CDR3 has 14 residues. The full variable domain, rest sourced from reference TRBV5-6 and TRBJ2-5, is DAGVTQSPTHLIKTRGQQVTLRCSPKSGHDTVSWYQQALGQGPQFIFQYYEEEERQRGNFPDRFSGHQFPNYSSELNVNALLLGDSALYLCASSIRGPQETQYFGPGTRLLVL.